This T cell receptor beta chain was sequenced during a study of identical twins. Findings and limits, study-wide: Within monozygotic twins, out-of-frame TCR alpha sharing was underestimated by the models. Invariant MAIT and iNKT cells are populations that could partly confound zero-insertion analyses. With abundant cord blood beta clonotypes, insertions were fewer; memory repertoires showed no such pattern.

With regard to this clonotype: The antigen is unknown.

Unique molecular identifiers were present on the cDNA, and a universal primer site came from template switching. TCRdb reprocessed the 5' RACE reads with MiXCR, giving one entry per CDR3 protein. The sample holds about 660,000 distinct CDR3 sequences, about 9.4% seen once. The same data also went into a second study, on yellow fever vaccine responses in identical twins.

This receptor was obtained from a woman younger than 30 in good health. The source material was PBMCs.

The CDR3 spells CASRILRGQRNTGELFF. The CDR3 region has the DNA TGTGCCAGCAGAATATTAAGAGGACAGCGGAACACCGGGGAGCTGTTTTTT. The rearrangement uses TRBV25-1 and TRBJ2-2, with D tentatively TRBD1 (6 bases). The CDR3 consists of 17 residues. Germline lookup yields CDR1 MGHDK and CDR2 SYGVNS. Trimming took 6 bases from V and 1 from J, leaving 18 bases between them.